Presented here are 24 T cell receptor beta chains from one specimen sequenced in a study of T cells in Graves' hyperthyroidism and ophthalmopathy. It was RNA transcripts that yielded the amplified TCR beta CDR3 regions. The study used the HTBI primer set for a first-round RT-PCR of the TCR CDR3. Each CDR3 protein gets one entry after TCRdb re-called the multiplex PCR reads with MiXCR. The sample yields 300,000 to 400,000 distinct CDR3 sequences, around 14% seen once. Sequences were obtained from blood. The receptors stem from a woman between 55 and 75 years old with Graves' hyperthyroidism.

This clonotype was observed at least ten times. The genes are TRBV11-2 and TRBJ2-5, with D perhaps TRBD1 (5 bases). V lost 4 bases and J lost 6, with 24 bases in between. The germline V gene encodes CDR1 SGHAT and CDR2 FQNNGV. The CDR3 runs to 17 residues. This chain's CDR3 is CASSSVGHLVGPQTQYF. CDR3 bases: TGTGCCAGCAGCTCCGTCGGCCATCTAGTGGGGCCGCAGACCCAGTACTTC.

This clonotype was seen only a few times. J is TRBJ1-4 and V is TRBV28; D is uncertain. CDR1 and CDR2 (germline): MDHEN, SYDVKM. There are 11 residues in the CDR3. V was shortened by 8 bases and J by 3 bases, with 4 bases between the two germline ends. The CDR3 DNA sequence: TGTGCCAGCGTCTCTAATGAAAAACTGTTTTTT. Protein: CASVSNEKLFF.

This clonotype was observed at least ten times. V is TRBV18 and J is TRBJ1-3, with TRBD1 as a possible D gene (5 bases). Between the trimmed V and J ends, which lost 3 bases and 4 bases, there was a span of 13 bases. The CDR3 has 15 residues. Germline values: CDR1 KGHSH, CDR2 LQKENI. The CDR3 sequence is CASSPGPYLGNTIYF. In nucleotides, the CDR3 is TGTGCCAGCTCACCGGGACCTTACCTGGGAAACACCATATATTTT.

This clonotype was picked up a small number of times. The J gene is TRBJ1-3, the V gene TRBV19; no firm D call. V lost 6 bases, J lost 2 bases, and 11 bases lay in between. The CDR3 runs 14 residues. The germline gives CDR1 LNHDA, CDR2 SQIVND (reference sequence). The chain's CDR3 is CASRMGNTGNTIYF. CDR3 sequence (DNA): TGTGCCAGTAGAATGGGTAATACTGGAAACACCATATATTTT.

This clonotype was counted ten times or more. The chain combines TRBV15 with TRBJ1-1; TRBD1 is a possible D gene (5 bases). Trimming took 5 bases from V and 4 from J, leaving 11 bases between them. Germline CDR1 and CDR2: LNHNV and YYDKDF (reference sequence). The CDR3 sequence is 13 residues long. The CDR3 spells CATSEGLITEAFF. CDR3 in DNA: TGTGCCACCAGCGAGGGGCTGATCACTGAAGCTTTCTTT.

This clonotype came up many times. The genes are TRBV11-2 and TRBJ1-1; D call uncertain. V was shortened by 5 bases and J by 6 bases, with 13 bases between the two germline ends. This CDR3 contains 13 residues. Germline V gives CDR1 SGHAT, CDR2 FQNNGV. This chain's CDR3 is CASSRQGVAEAFF. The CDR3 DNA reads TGTGCCAGCAGCCGACAAGGTGTGGCTGAAGCTTTCTTT. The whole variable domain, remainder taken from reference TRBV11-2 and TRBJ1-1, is EAGVAQSPRYKIIEKRQSVAFWCNPISGHATLYWYQQILGQGPKLLIQFQNNGVVDDSQLPKDRFSAERLKGVDSTLKIQPAKLEDSAVYLCASSRQGVAEAFFGQGTRLTVV.

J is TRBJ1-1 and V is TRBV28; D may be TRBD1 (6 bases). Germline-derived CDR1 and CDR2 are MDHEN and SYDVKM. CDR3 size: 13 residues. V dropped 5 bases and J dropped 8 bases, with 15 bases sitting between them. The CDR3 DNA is TGTGCCAGCAGTGCCCAGGGGAGCGCCGAAGCTTTCTTT. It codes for CASSAQGSAEAFF.

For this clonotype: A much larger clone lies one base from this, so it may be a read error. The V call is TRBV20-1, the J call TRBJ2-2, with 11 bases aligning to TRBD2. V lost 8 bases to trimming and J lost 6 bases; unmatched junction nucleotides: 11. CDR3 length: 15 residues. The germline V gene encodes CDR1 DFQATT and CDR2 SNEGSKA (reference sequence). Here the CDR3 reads CSTLTSGSGSGELFF. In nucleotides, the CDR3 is TGCAGTACATTAACTAGCGGGAGTGGGTCCGGGGAGCTGTTTTTT.

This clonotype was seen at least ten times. CDR3 DNA: TGTGCCAGCAGCTTGAGGGTATTGGGTGAAGCTTTCTTT. It specifies CASSLRVLGEAFF. The J gene is TRBJ1-1, the V gene TRBV7-9; D unclear. Germline assignment: CDR1 SEHNR and CDR2 FQNEAQ (reference sequence). The CDR3 runs to 13 residues. The V gene lost 3 bases and the J gene lost 7 bases, with 12 bases spanning the gap.

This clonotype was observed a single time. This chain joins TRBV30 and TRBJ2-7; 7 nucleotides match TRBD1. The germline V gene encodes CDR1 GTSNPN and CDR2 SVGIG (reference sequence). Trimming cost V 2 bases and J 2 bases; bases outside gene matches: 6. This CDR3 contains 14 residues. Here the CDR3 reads CAWSRGRTAYEQYF. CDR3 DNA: TGTGCCTGGAGTAGGGGGCGAACCGCCTACGAGCAGTACTTC. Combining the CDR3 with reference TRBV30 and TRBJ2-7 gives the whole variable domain SQTIHQWPATLVQPVGSPLSLECTVEGTSNPNLYWYRQAAGRGLQLLFYSVGIGQISSEVPQNLSASRPQDRQFILSSKKLLLSDSGFYLCAWSRGRTAYEQYFGPGTRLTVT.

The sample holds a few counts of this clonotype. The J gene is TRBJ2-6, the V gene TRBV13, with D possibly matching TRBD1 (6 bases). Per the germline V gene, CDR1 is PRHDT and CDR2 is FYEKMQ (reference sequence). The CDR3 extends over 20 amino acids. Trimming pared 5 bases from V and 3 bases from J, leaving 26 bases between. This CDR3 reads CASSRWRYGTFKRGANVLTF. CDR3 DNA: TGTGCCAGCAGCCGATGGAGGTACGGGACATTCAAACGTGGGGCCAACGTCCTGACTTTC.

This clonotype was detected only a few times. Written as DNA, the CDR3 is TGTGCCAGCTCGGGACTAGCCACCTACAATGAGCAGTTCTTC. It encodes CASSGLATYNEQFF. The chain combines TRBV19 with TRBJ2-1; 9 nucleotides line up with TRBD2. The CDR3 sequence is 14 residues long. CDR1 and CDR2 (germline): LNHDA, SQIVND (reference sequence). Trimming at V came to 9 bases and at J to 2 bases, leaving 5 bases not matched to a gene.

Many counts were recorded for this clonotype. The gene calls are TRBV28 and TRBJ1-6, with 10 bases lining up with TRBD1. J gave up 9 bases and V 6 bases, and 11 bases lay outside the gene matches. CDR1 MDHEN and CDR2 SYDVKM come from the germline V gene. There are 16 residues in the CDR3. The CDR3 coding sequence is TGTGCCAGCAGGGCCGAGACCGGGACAGGGGCTTCACCCCTCCACTTT. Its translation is CASRAETGTGASPLHF.

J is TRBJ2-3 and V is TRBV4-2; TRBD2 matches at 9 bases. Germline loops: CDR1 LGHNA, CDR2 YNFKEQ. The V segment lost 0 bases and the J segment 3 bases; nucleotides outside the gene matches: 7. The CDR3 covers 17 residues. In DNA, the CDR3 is TGTGCCAGCAGCCAAGATCTGATTAGCGGGAGTACAGATACGCAGTATTTT. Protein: CASSQDLISGSTDTQYF.

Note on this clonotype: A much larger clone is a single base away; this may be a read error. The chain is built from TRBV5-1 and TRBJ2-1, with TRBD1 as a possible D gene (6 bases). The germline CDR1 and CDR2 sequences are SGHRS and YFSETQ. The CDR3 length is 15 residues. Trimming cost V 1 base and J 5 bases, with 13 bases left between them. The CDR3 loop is CASSLLGAVHNEQFF. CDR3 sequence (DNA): TGCGCCAGCAGCTTGTTGGGGGCCGTTCACAATGAGCAGTTCTTC.

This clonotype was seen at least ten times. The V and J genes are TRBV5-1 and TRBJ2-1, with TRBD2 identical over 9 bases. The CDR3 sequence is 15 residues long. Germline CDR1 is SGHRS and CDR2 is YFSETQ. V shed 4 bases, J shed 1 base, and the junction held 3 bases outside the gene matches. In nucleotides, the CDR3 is TGCGCCAGCAGCATAGCGGGAGAGTCCTACAATGAGCAGTTCTTC. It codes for CASSIAGESYNEQFF. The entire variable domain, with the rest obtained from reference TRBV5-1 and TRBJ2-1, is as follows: KAGVTQTPRYLIKTRGQQVTLSCSPISGHRSVSWYQQTPGQGLQFLFEYFSETQRNKGNFPGRFSGRQFSNSRSEMNVSTLELGDSALYLCASSIAGESYNEQFFGPGTRLTVL.

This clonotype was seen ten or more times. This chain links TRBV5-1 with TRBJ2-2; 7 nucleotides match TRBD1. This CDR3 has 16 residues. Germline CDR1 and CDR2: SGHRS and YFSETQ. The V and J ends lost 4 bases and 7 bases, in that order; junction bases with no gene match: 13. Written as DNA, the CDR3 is TGCGCCAGCAGCCCGGGGAGACAGGGTTTGATCGGGGAGCTGTTTTTT. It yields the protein CASSPGRQGLIGELFF.

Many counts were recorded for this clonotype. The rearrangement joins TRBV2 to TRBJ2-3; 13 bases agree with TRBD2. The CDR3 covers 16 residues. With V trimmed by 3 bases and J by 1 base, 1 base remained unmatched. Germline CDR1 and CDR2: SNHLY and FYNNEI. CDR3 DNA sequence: TGTGCCAGCAGTGACGGACTAGCGGGAGGCACAGATACGCAGTATTTT. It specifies CASSDGLAGGTDTQYF.

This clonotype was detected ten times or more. CDR3 residues: CSARPGTGSNQPQHF. CDR3 DNA sequence: TGCAGTGCTCGTCCCGGGACAGGGAGCAATCAGCCCCAGCATTTT. The J gene is TRBJ1-5, the V gene TRBV20-1, with TRBD1 matching over 9 bases. The junction had 6 bases not matched to a gene; V was cut back by 5 bases and J by 1 base. This CDR3 has 15 amino acids. Germline lookup yields CDR1 DFQATT and CDR2 SNEGSKA (reference sequence).

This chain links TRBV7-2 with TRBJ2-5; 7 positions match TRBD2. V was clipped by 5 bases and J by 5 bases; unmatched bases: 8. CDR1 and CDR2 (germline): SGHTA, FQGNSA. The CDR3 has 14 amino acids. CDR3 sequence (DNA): TGTGCCAGCAGCCAAAACCTCGGGAGGGAGACCCAGTACTTC. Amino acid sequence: CASSQNLGRETQYF. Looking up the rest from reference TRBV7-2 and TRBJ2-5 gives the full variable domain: GAGVSQSPSNKVTEKGKDVELRCDPISGHTALYWYRQSLGQGLEFLIYFQGNSAPDKSGLPSDRFSAERTGGSVSTLTIQRTQQEDSAVYLCASSQNLGRETQYFGPGTRLLVL.

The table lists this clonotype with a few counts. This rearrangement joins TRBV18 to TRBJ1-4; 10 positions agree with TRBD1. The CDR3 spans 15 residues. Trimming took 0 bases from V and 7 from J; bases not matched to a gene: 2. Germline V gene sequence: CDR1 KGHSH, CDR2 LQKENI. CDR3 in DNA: TGTGCCAGCTCACCACCGGACAGGGGGGGTGAAAAACTGTTTTTT. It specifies CASSPPDRGGEKLFF. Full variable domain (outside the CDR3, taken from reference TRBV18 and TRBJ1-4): NAGVMQNPRHLVRRRGQEARLRCSPMKGHSHVYWYRQLPEEGLKFMVYLQKENIIDESGMPKERFSAEFPKEGPSILRIQQVVRGDSAAYFCASSPPDRGGEKLFFGSGTQLSVL.

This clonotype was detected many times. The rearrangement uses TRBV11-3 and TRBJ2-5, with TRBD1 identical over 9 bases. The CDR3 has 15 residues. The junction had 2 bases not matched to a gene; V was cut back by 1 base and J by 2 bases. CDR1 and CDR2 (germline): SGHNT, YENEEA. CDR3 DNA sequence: TGTGCCAGCAGCTTAGGGGACAGGGCACAAGAGACCCAGTACTTC. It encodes CASSLGDRAQETQYF.

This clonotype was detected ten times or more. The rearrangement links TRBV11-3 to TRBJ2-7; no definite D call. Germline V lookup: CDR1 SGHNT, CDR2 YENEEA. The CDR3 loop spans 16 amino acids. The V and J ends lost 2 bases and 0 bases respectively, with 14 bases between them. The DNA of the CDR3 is TGTGCCAGCAGCTTATCTGGCTCCCCTAGCTCCTACGAGCAGTACTTC. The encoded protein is CASSLSGSPSSYEQYF.

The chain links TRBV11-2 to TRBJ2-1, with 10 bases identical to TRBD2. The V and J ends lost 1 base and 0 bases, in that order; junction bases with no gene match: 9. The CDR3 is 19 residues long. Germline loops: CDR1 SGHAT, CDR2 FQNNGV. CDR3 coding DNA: TGTGCCAGCAGCTTAGCGAGGACTAGCGGTTTTAGCTCCTACAATGAGCAGTTCTTC. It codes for CASSLARTSGFSSYNEQFF.